The T cell receptor beta chain described here comes from a study of cytomegalovirus exposure and HLA in healthy donors. General study findings and limits: For TCR beta chains, V- and J-gene trimming was later linked to a missense DCLRE1C variant.

As regards this clone: Its cognate antigen is unknown.

The CDR3 loop spans 14 amino acids. Between the trimmed V and J ends, which lost 0 bases and 0 bases, there was a span of 6 bases. CDR1 and CDR2 from the germline V gene are MNHNY and SVGAGI (reference sequence). Primers: 60 Vbeta forward and 13 Jbeta reverse. The repertoire was sequenced with immunoSEQ multiplex PCR; TCRdb's copy has only in-frame clones and lacks some. The repertoire holds approximately 95,000 clones, around 86% seen once, with roughly 4% in the top ten. This sequence was found in a woman between 65 and 79 years old in good health and CMV-seropositive. Sequencing was performed on PBMCs. The rearrangement links TRBV6-6 to TRBJ2-7, with a possible D match to TRBD1 (5 bases). The CDR3 loop reads CASSYSDSSYEQYF. The CDR3 bases are TGTGCCAGCAGTTACTCAGACAGCTCCTACGAGCAGTACTTC.